Below are 5 T cell receptor beta chains sequenced from a single sample in a study of OX40 agonist ivuxolimab in advanced cancers. Data came from immunoSEQ multiplex PCR; TCRdb stores just in-frame clones and leaves some out. The sample has under 85,000 clones, 94% seen once. Sequenced here: CD4+ or CD8+ T cells sorted from blood, sampled in a trial of the OX40 agonist ivuxolimab. All receptors derive from an adult with an advanced solid tumor such as melanoma, head and neck, liver or kidney cancer.

The CDR3 region has the DNA TGTGCCAGATCGGCCGGGAAGAACACTGAAGCTTTCTTT. Its protein product is CARSAGKNTEAFF. V and J are TRBV19 and TRBJ1-1; no clear D gene. Germline V gives CDR1 LNHDA, CDR2 SQIVND (reference sequence). CDR3 size: 13 residues. The V end was cut by 9 bases, the J end by 1 base, with 12 bases between.

Only a few counts were recorded for this clone. This sequence joins TRBV27 and TRBJ2-2; D may match TRBD1 or TRBD2 (7 bases each). Germline V gene sequence: CDR1 MNHEY, CDR2 SMNVEV (reference sequence). Trimming shortened V by 3 bases and J by 4 bases, and 12 bases separated the two germline ends. The CDR3 has 15 amino acids. CDR3 loop: CASSFQGGGTGELFF. DNA for the CDR3: TGTGCCAGCAGTTTCCAGGGGGGGGGCACCGGGGAGCTGTTTTTT.

This chain connects TRBV11-2 to TRBJ2-1; tentatively, D is TRBD1 or TRBD2 (5 bases each). This CDR3 region has 18 residues. Germline V gene sequence: CDR1 SGHAT, CDR2 FQNNGV. Trimming left V 7 bases short and J 5 bases short, with 27 bases between. The CDR3 DNA follows: TGTGCCAGCACGGCTGGGGCAGGTGAGGTGTGGGGGAACAATGAGCAGTTCTTC. Encoded protein: CASTAGAGEVWGNNEQFF.

The rearrangement links TRBV7-2 to TRBJ1-1; a possible D gene is TRBD1 (5 bases). Germline V CDR1 and CDR2: SGHTA, FQGNSA. The CDR3 spans 14 residues. The V end was cut by 5 bases, the J end by 11 bases, with 21 bases between. CDR3 residues: CASSHLWDPLRAFF. The CDR3 DNA follows: TGTGCCAGCAGCCACCTGTGGGACCCCCTGAGGGCTTTCTTT.

The V gene is TRBV7-6, the J gene TRBJ2-5; TRBD2 agrees at 9 bases. CDR3 length: 17 amino acids. CDR1 SGHVS and CDR2 FNYEAQ come from the germline V gene. J lost 5 bases, V lost 1 base, and 11 bases had no gene match. CDR3 coding DNA: TGTGCCAGCAGCTTAGAGACGGCGGGGGGGCCCTTTGAGACCCAGTACTTC. Amino acids: CASSLETAGGPFETQYF.